Below are 29 T cell receptor beta chains sequenced from a single sample in a study of radiation and T cells in renal cell carcinoma. TCRdb's copy holds only in-frame clones and misses some; the assay was immunoSEQ multiplex PCR. The sample lists approximately 13,000 clones, roughly three fifths occurring once. Treatment here: treatment-naive control, cytoreductive nephrectomy. The specimen comprised tumor tissue, sampled from a patient whose treatment was nephrectomy without radiotherapy. The source is a man aged 50 to 59 with renal cell carcinoma.

V is TRBV5-8 and J is TRBJ1-6; 8 positions agree with TRBD1. With 4 bases clipped from V and 7 bases from J, the junction kept 4 bases outside the gene matches. The germline gives CDR1 SGHTS, CDR2 YDEGEE. This CDR3 region has 14 residues. Here the CDR3 reads CASSIGTGNSPLHF. CDR3 nucleotides: TGTGCCAGCAGCATTGGGACAGGAAATTCACCCCTCCACTTT.

The chain combines TRBV27 with TRBJ2-1, with 9 bases that match TRBD2. This CDR3 is 16 amino acids long. CDR1 and CDR2 (germline): MNHEY, SMNVEV (reference sequence). V shed 1 base and J 4 bases; nucleotides not matched to a gene: 5. In DNA, the CDR3 is TGTGCCAGCAGTTTATGGGCGGGGGGGCGGTACAATGAGCAGTTCTTC. This gives the protein CASSLWAGGRYNEQFF.

The chain carries TRBV2 and TRBJ2-7; D tentatively fits TRBD1 or TRBD2 (5 bases each). Trimming removed 2 bases from V and 4 bases from J, with 12 bases in between. CDR1 is SNHLY and CDR2 is FYNNEI in the germline V gene. The CDR3 is made up of 14 amino acids. CDR3 sequence reads: CASSEFQGAYEQYF. The CDR3 nucleotides are TGTGCCAGCAGTGAATTCCAGGGAGCGTACGAGCAGTACTTC. The variable domain in full, with the rest retrieved from reference TRBV2 and TRBJ2-7, is EPEVTQTPSHQVTQMGQEVILRCVPISNHLYFYWYRQILGQKVEFLVSFYNNEISEKSEIFDDQFSVERPDGSNFTLKIRSTKLEDSAMYFCASSEFQGAYEQYFGPGTRLTVT.

V is TRBV2 and J is TRBJ2-7; D may match TRBD1 or TRBD2 (5 bases each). Germline loops: CDR1 SNHLY, CDR2 FYNNEI. Trimming stripped 4 bases from V and 1 base from J, with 8 bases between. The CDR3 totals 13 residues. CDR3 nucleotide sequence: TGTGCCAGCAGTGGGGACGGATCCTACGAGCAGTACTTC. This gives the protein CASSGDGSYEQYF.

The chain uses TRBV15 and TRBJ1-1; possibly TRBD1 for D (6 bases). The V and J ends lost 1 base and 3 bases respectively, with 12 bases between them. The CDR3 totals 15 residues. The germline V gene encodes CDR1 LNHNV and CDR2 YYDKDF (reference sequence). DNA for the CDR3: TGTGCCACCAGCAGAGCGGGCAGGGGCCACACTGAAGCTTTCTTT. Protein product: CATSRAGRGHTEAFF.

This CDR3 reads CASSPGGFRSGEQYF. The CDR3, as DNA: TGTGCCAGCAGCCCCGGCGGGTTTAGGTCAGGGGAGCAGTACTTC. The rearrangement uses TRBV14 and TRBJ2-7; D possibly uses TRBD1 or TRBD2 (5 bases each). Deletions cut 4 bases from V and 7 bases from J, with 20 bases between. Germline values: CDR1 SGHDN, CDR2 FVKESK. The CDR3 consists of 15 residues.

As DNA, the CDR3 is TGTGCCAGCAGTGCCGGGACAGGGGCGACAGATACGCAGTATTTT. Its protein product is CASSAGTGATDTQYF. The genes are TRBV6-5 and TRBJ2-3; 10 nucleotides match TRBD1. The ends lost 5 bases at V and 3 bases at J; junction bases unmatched: 5. The CDR3 sequence is 15 residues long. CDR1 is MNHEY, CDR2 SVGAGI, per germline.

This clone occurred a few times. CDR3 protein: CASSLRQGDTEAFF. The CDR3 coding sequence is TGTGCCAGCAGCTTACGGCAGGGCGACACTGAAGCTTTCTTT. V and J are TRBV7-9 and TRBJ1-1, with D possibly TRBD1 on 5 matching bases. V lost 2 bases and J lost 3, with 10 bases in between. Germline values: CDR1 SEHNR, CDR2 FQNEAQ (reference sequence). The CDR3 spans 14 residues.

CDR3 sequence reads: CASSRQGGTYNEQFF. DNA of the CDR3: TGTGCCAGCAGCCGACAGGGGGGCACCTACAATGAGCAGTTCTTC. The chain recombines TRBV5-4 with TRBJ2-1; 9 bases agree with TRBD1. Germline V lookup: CDR1 SGHNT, CDR2 YYREEE (reference sequence). Trimming took 4 bases from V and 2 from J; bases not matched to a gene: 4. The CDR3 spans 15 residues.

The gene calls are TRBV9 and TRBJ1-2; D not resolved. V lost 0 bases, J lost 6 bases, and 9 bases lay in between. CDR3 size: 13 residues. Germline CDR1 SGDLS, CDR2 YYNGEE. The CDR3 spells CASSVVGLDGYTF. The CDR3 DNA is TGTGCCAGCAGCGTAGTAGGGTTGGATGGCTACACCTTC.

CDR3 amino acids: CASSYSGRTSTDTQYF. CDR3 nucleotide sequence: TGTGCCAGCAGTTACTCGGGGCGTACTAGCACAGATACGCAGTATTTT. This chain connects TRBV6-5 to TRBJ2-3, with D perhaps matching TRBD1 (5 bases). Looked up from germline, CDR1 is MNHEY and CDR2 is SVGAGI. The CDR3 has 16 residues. V gave up 0 bases and J gave up 0 bases, with 10 bases separating them.

This clone is judged medium-sized. The V gene is TRBV5-1, the J gene TRBJ1-5, with 7 nucleotides matching TRBD1. Germline CDR1 SGHRS, CDR2 YFSETQ. This CDR3 region has 15 residues. J was trimmed by 4 bases and V by 4 bases; bases with no gene match: 8. DNA of the CDR3: TGCGCCAGCAGCCCCGGACAGGCCACGAATCAGCCCCAGCATTTT. Protein product: CASSPGQATNQPQHF.

V usage is TRBV6-6 and J usage is TRBJ1-2; 7 nucleotides align to TRBD1. Germline CDR1 and CDR2: MNHNY and SVGAGI (reference sequence). J gave up 4 bases and V 3 bases, and 5 bases lay outside the gene matches. The CDR3 spans 14 residues. This CDR3 is CASSYKQGIYGYTF. In nucleotides, the CDR3 is TGTGCCAGCAGTTATAAACAGGGGATCTATGGCTACACCTTC.

This sequence joins TRBV11-3 and TRBJ2-7; TRBD1 might be the D (7 bases). V lost 5 bases and J lost 7, with 15 bases in between. CDR3 length: 13 residues. The V gene's germline CDR1 is SGHNT and CDR2 YENEEA. The DNA of the CDR3 is TGTGCCAGCAGCACAACAGGGGCGGGGGAGCAGTACTTC. Translated, it gives CASSTTGAGEQYF.

This clone was picked up a small number of times. The chain links TRBV10-3 to TRBJ1-5, with D possibly TRBD1 on 6 matching bases. Trimming took 6 bases from V and 3 from J, leaving 12 bases between them. Germline-derived CDR1 and CDR2 are ENHRY and SYGVKD. The length of the CDR3 is 14 residues. The DNA of the CDR3 is TGTGCCATCAGCGACACAGGGATCAATCAGCCCCAGCATTTT. Its protein product is CAISDTGINQPQHF.

The CDR3, as DNA: TGTGCCAGCAGCTTTAGCCAGGGGGCCTACGAGCAGTACTTC. Protein: CASSFSQGAYEQYF. The gene calls are TRBV5-8 and TRBJ2-7; 7 bases align to TRBD1. Germline lookup yields CDR1 SGHTS and CDR2 YDEGEE. The junction had 4 bases not matched to a gene; V was cut back by 2 bases and J by 2 bases. The CDR3 sequence is 14 residues long.

This clone has a handful of counts. The CDR3 sequence: CASSLEGGRPYEQYF. As DNA, the CDR3 is TGTGCCAGCAGCTTAGAGGGGGGGCGTCCCTACGAGCAGTACTTC. The rearrangement uses TRBV7-2 and TRBJ2-7, with D tentatively TRBD2 (7 bases). Trimming took 1 base from V and 2 from J, leaving 12 bases between them. Germline CDR1 and CDR2: SGHTA and FQGNSA. The CDR3 extends over 15 amino acids.

The chain has TRBV19 and TRBJ1-5, with 7 positions matching TRBD1. V trimming: 8 bases; J trimming: 6 bases; junction bases outside the gene matches: 7. Looked up from germline, CDR1 is LNHDA and CDR2 is SQIVND (reference sequence). The CDR3 covers 13 residues. This chain's CDR3 is CASRDRETQPQHF. CDR3 bases: TGTGCCAGTCGAGACAGGGAGACTCAGCCCCAGCATTTT.

V gene TRBV5-4 combines with J gene TRBJ1-4; TRBD1 aligns across 9 bases. Germline assignment: CDR1 SGHNT and CDR2 YYREEE (reference sequence). This CDR3 has 15 residues. V lost 4 bases to trimming and J lost 6 bases; unmatched junction nucleotides: 7. CDR3 protein: CASSRGTGTYEKLFF. The CDR3 coding sequence is TGTGCCAGCAGCCGCGGGACAGGGACTTATGAAAAACTGTTTTTT. Combining the CDR3 with reference TRBV5-4 and TRBJ1-4 gives the whole variable domain ETGVTQSPTHLIKTRGQQVTLRCSSQSGHNTVSWYQQALGQGPQFIFQYYREEENGRGNFPPRFSGLQFPNYSSELNVNALELDDSALYLCASSRGTGTYEKLFFGSGTQLSVL.

This chain joins TRBV6-1 and TRBJ2-1; 9 bases agree with TRBD1. V was pared by 11 bases and J by 4 bases, with 9 bases of the junction left unmatched. CDR3 length: 14 amino acids. From germline, CDR1 is MNHNS and CDR2 SASEGT. This CDR3 reads CAARGGQGYNEQFF. DNA of the CDR3: TGTGCCGCCCGGGGAGGACAGGGGTACAATGAGCAGTTCTTC.

This clone has a single count. One end of the junction varies from germline; a read error may be responsible. This chain joins TRBV7-9 and TRBJ2-2; D is unresolved. CDR1 is SEHNR, CDR2 FQNEAQ, per germline (reference sequence). The CDR3 has 16 residues. The CDR3 spells CASSPPPISNTRELFF. CDR3 nucleotides: TGTGCCAGCAGCCCACCACCTATATCGAACACCAGGGAGCTGTTTTTT.

J is TRBJ2-7 and V is TRBV9, with D possibly being TRBD1 (6 bases). This CDR3 comprises 15 residues. The germline V gene has CDR1 SGDLS and CDR2 YYNGEE. The V end was cut by 5 bases, the J end by 0 bases, with 15 bases between. CDR3 sequence reads: CASSALQGTSYEQYF. As DNA, the CDR3 is TGTGCCAGCAGTGCCCTCCAGGGGACCTCCTACGAGCAGTACTTC. Using reference TRBV9 and TRBJ2-7 for the parts outside the CDR3, the full variable domain is DSGVTQTPKHLITATGQRVTLRCSPRSGDLSVYWYQQSLDQGLQFLIQYYNGEERAKGNILERFSAQQFPDLHSELNLSSLELGDSALYFCASSALQGTSYEQYFGPGTRLTVT.

This clone turned up a few times. The rearrangement joins TRBV11-3 to TRBJ2-2, with D tentatively TRBD2 (5 bases). This CDR3 comprises 15 residues. V lost 5 bases to trimming and J lost 1 base, with 11 bases between them. Germline CDR1 SGHNT, CDR2 YENEEA. CDR3 coding DNA: TGTGCCAGCAGCGACCGACGGGGGAACACCGGGGAGCTGTTTTTT. As protein: CASSDRRGNTGELFF.

The rearrangement uses TRBV29-1 and TRBJ2-3; D unresolved. Trimming took 3 bases from V and 6 from J, leaving 7 bases between them. This CDR3 is built from 11 residues. From germline, CDR1 is SQVTM and CDR2 ANQGSEA. The CDR3 reads CSVEPRDTQYF. In DNA, the CDR3 is TGCAGCGTTGAGCCTAGGGATACGCAGTATTTT.

Sample share makes this clone medium-sized. The chain couples TRBV30 to TRBJ1-1, with D perhaps matching TRBD1 (6 bases). CDR1 is GTSNPN and CDR2 is SVGIG in the germline V gene (reference sequence). Trimming removed 2 bases from V and 5 bases from J, with 15 bases in between. The CDR3 contains 14 residues. The CDR3 sequence is CAWSHTGWGTEAFF. The CDR3 DNA reads TGTGCCTGGAGTCACACAGGGTGGGGGACTGAAGCTTTCTTT.

This clone is labeled as medium-sized. V usage is TRBV27 and J usage is TRBJ1-1; 8 bases are a match to TRBD1. Germline CDR1 is MNHEY and CDR2 is SMNVEV (reference sequence). V lost 5 bases and J lost 5; bases outside the gene matches: 25. The CDR3 sequence is 20 residues long. The CDR3 sequence is CASSGVWDPDREGGRTEAFF. CDR3 in DNA: TGTGCCAGCAGTGGGGTGTGGGACCCGGACAGGGAAGGGGGTAGGACTGAAGCTTTCTTT.

On this clone: Other DNA sequences of this sample code for an identical CDR3. The chain uses TRBV18 and TRBJ2-6; D perhaps matches TRBD2 (5 bases). Germline-derived CDR1 and CDR2 are KGHSH and LQKENI. The CDR3 covers 14 residues. V lost 3 bases, J lost 3 bases, and 6 bases lay in between. Here the CDR3 reads CASSPGSGANVLTF. The CDR3 DNA follows: TGTGCCAGCTCACCTGGGAGTGGGGCCAACGTCCTGACTTTC.

This chain connects TRBV4-2 to TRBJ2-7, with a tentative D call TRBD1 (6 bases). Trimming removed 0 bases from V and 2 bases from J, with 8 bases in between. Germline assignment: CDR1 LGHNA and CDR2 YNFKEQ. The CDR3 sequence is 14 residues long. Here the CDR3 DNA reads TGTGCCAGCAGCCAAGAGCGACAGGCCTACGAGCAGTACTTC. Amino acid sequence: CASSQERQAYEQYF.

The chain has TRBV2 and TRBJ2-3; 8 nucleotides match TRBD1. CDR3 size: 15 residues. Germline values: CDR1 SNHLY, CDR2 FYNNEI. V lost 5 bases to trimming and J lost 3 bases; unmatched junction nucleotides: 7. This CDR3 reads CASSPGQGLTDTQYF. The CDR3, as DNA: TGTGCCAGCAGTCCAGGACAGGGTCTTACAGATACGCAGTATTTT.